This section outlines one TCR beta chain sequence together with its context. Its antigen is unknown. Germline V gene data show CDR1 as GTSNPN and CDR2 as SVGIG (reference sequence). Trimming left V 2 bases short and J 2 bases short, with 13 bases between. The CDR3 length is 15 residues. This record belongs to a study of OX40 agonist ivuxolimab in advanced cancers. Study details: Patients were infused with ivuxolimab every 2 weeks at 0.01 to 10 mg/kg. Enrolled patients in dose escalation had cancers that were hepatocellular carcinoma, melanoma, renal cell or head and neck cancer. Notes on the study in general: Relative to CD4+ cells, CD8+ T cells on average had more expanded clones.

The repertoire was sequenced with immunoSEQ multiplex PCR; TCRdb's copy has only in-frame clones and lacks some. The table records approximately 68,000 clones, around 90% of them present only once. Patients had blood sampled at baseline and again on cycle 4 day 1 and cycle 7 day 1. V usage is TRBV30 and J usage is TRBJ1-5; D is ambiguous. The sequence came from an adult with an advanced solid tumor such as melanoma, head and neck, liver or kidney cancer. The specimen comprised CD4+ or CD8+ T cells sorted from blood, sampled in a trial of the OX40 agonist ivuxolimab. In DNA, the CDR3 is TGTGCCTGGAGTTCGACATCAAGGGGCAATCAGCCCCAGCATTTT. This encodes CAWSSTSRGNQPQHF. Drawing the rest from reference TRBV30 and TRBJ1-5, the complete variable domain is SQTIHQWPATLVQPVGSPLSLECTVEGTSNPNLYWYRQAAGRGLQLLFYSVGIGQISSEVPQNLSASRPQDRQFILSSKKLLLSDSGFYLCAWSSTSRGNQPQHFGDGTRLSIL.